The 18 T cell receptor beta chains below all came from one sample that was sequenced in a study of cytomegalovirus exposure and HLA in healthy donors. Primers included in the PCR were 60 Vbeta and 13 Jbeta primers. The method was immunoSEQ multiplex PCR; TCRdb's version includes in-frame clones alone and lacks a portion of them. The sample includes about 150,000 clones, approximately 80% of them seen just once. The sample was PBMCs. These receptors were collected from a male donor in good health and CMV-seropositive.

The chain couples TRBV28 to TRBJ1-2, with D maybe TRBD1 (6 bases). This CDR3 is built from 12 residues. Germline assignment: CDR1 MDHEN and CDR2 SYDVKM. V lost 5 bases and J 7 bases, leaving 11 bases between the germline ends. CDR3 DNA: TGTGCCAGCAGTGAGATGGGGGCTGGCTACACCTTC. This codes for CASSEMGAGYTF.

This chain links TRBV5-6 with TRBJ2-2; 10 bases line up with TRBD2. The ends lost 9 bases at V and 4 bases at J; junction bases unmatched: 18. Germline V gene lookup returns CDR1 SGHDT and CDR2 YYEEEE. CDR3 length: 18 amino acids. The CDR3 DNA sequence: TGTGCCACCGAAAGTAGCGGGAGGCTCCTGGGGGGCACCGGGGAGCTGTTTTTT. This gives the protein CATESSGRLLGGTGELFF.

The chain combines TRBV2 with TRBJ1-6, with TRBD1 identical over 8 bases. The CDR3 is 15 amino acids. Germline loops: CDR1 SNHLY, CDR2 FYNNEI. The V and J ends lost 0 bases and 8 bases, in that order; junction bases with no gene match: 3. The CDR3 nucleotides read TGTGCCAGCAGTGAAGCGCCAGGGGGCGATTCACCCCTCCACTTT. Amino acids: CASSEAPGGDSPLHF.

This clone was detected only once. This chain links TRBV7-2 with TRBJ2-5; D may be TRBD2 (6 bases). CDR1 SGHTA and CDR2 FQGNSA come from the germline V gene. The V and J ends lost 3 bases and 4 bases respectively, with 12 bases between them. The CDR3 sequence is 14 residues long. CDR3 in amino acids: CASSFTGVGETQYF. The CDR3 bases are TGTGCCAGCAGCTTTACGGGGGTAGGAGAGACCCAGTACTTC.

The chain carries TRBV6-4 and TRBJ1-5; D ambiguous. Per germline, CDR1 MRHNA and CDR2 SNTAGT. This CDR3 comprises 15 residues. With 6 bases removed from V and 3 bases from J, the gap between germline ends came to 15 bases. The CDR3 sequence: CASRLPGESNQPQHF. CDR3 nucleotides: TGTGCCAGCAGGCTACCTGGGGAGTCCAATCAGCCCCAGCATTTT.

The gene calls are TRBV7-9 and TRBJ2-7; D ambiguous. V dropped 5 bases and J dropped 3 bases, with 20 bases sitting between them. This CDR3 spans 16 amino acids. Germline CDR1 reads SEHNR; CDR2 reads FQNEAQ (reference sequence). The CDR3 DNA is TGTGCCAGCAGCCCGAAAGACATATCTCAATACTACGAGCAGTACTTC. Translated: CASSPKDISQYYEQYF. The variable domain in full, with the rest retrieved from reference TRBV7-9 and TRBJ2-7, is DTGVSQNPRHKITKRGQNVTFRCDPISEHNRLYWYRQTLGQGPEFLTYFQNEAQLEKSRLLSDRFSAERPKGSFSTLEIQRTEQGDSAMYLCASSPKDISQYYEQYFGPGTRLTVT.

V is TRBV7-3 and J is TRBJ2-5; 8 positions match TRBD1. The germline CDR1 and CDR2 sequences are SGHTA and FQGTGA. V lost 6 bases and J lost 3; bases outside the gene matches: 0. The CDR3 sequence is 12 residues long. CDR3 DNA sequence: TGTGCCAGCAGGACAGGGGAAGAGACCCAGTACTTC. It encodes CASRTGEETQYF.

CDR3 DNA: TGTGCCAGCAGCCTGGACTATACAGATACGCAGTATTTT. This gives the protein CASSLDYTDTQYF. V gene TRBV7-3 combines with J gene TRBJ2-3, with D possibly TRBD2 on 6 matching bases. Germline values: CDR1 SGHTA, CDR2 FQGTGA. V was shortened by 5 bases and J by 3 bases, with 9 bases between the two germline ends. The CDR3 runs 13 residues. The variable domain in full, completed from reference TRBV7-3 and TRBJ2-3, reads GAGVSQTPSNKVTEKGKYVELRCDPISGHTALYWYRQSLGQGPEFLIYFQGTGAADDSGLPNDRFFAVRPEGSVSTLKIQRTERGDSAVYLCASSLDYTDTQYFGPGTRLTVL.

The rearrangement joins TRBV5-6 to TRBJ2-5; no reliable D call. Trimming took off 1 base at V and 3 bases at J, with 10 bases between the two ends. The CDR3 extends over 14 amino acids. Germline assignment: CDR1 SGHDT and CDR2 YYEEEE. CDR3 nucleotides: TGTGCCAGCAGCTTGAACTATTTTGAAGAGACCCAGTACTTC. Protein sequence: CASSLNYFEETQYF.

The chain links TRBV11-3 to TRBJ1-2; tentative D call: TRBD1 (6 bases). This CDR3 spans 14 amino acids. V was cut by 0 bases and J by 8 bases, with 13 bases left in between. In germline, CDR1 is SGHNT, CDR2 YENEEA. CDR3 nucleotide sequence: TGTGCCAGCAGCTTAGATGGGCAGGGGCAAGGCTACACCTTC. Translated: CASSLDGQGQGYTF.

The genes are TRBV30 and TRBJ2-1; TRBD2 aligns across 8 bases. The CDR3 runs 15 residues. V dropped 0 bases and J dropped 2; count of bases not matched to a gene: 3. Looked up from germline, CDR1 is GTSNPN and CDR2 is SVGIG (reference sequence). The CDR3 bases are TGTGCCTGGAGTGTAAGCGGGAGTCCCTACAATGAGCAGTTCTTC. Its protein is CAWSVSGSPYNEQFF.

The gene calls are TRBV18 and TRBJ1-1; 9 nucleotides align to TRBD1. The CDR3 spans 18 residues. The V gene's germline CDR1 is KGHSH and CDR2 LQKENI. Trimming removed 4 bases from V and 3 bases from J; junction bases left unmatched: 15. The CDR3 sequence: CASSHRDRVLRVDTEAFF. The CDR3 DNA is TGTGCCAGCTCACACCGGGACAGGGTGTTGAGGGTTGACACTGAAGCTTTCTTT.

The V and J genes are TRBV5-1 and TRBJ2-7; 10 bases match TRBD1. This CDR3 is 14 amino acids long. Trimming at V came to 7 bases and at J to 2 bases, leaving 6 bases not matched to a gene. Germline V gene lookup returns CDR1 SGHRS and CDR2 YFSETQ. CDR3 coding DNA: TGCGCCAGCCGAATGACAGGGGGCGCCTACGAGCAGTACTTC. Encoded protein: CASRMTGGAYEQYF. The full variable domain, completed using reference TRBV5-1 and TRBJ2-7, is KAGVTQTPRYLIKTRGQQVTLSCSPISGHRSVSWYQQTPGQGLQFLFEYFSETQRNKGNFPGRFSGRQFSNSRSEMNVSTLELGDSALYLCASRMTGGAYEQYFGPGTRLTVT.

The chain combines TRBV28 with TRBJ1-1, with TRBD1 as a possible D gene (5 bases). Germline loops: CDR1 MDHEN, CDR2 SYDVKM. The V end was cut by 9 bases, the J end by 5 bases, with 10 bases between. The CDR3 sequence is 11 residues long. As DNA, the CDR3 is TGTGCCAGTACAGGTGGAACTGAAGCTTTCTTT. Its protein is CASTGGTEAFF.

The CDR3 protein is CASRAGGEGNQPQHF. The CDR3 DNA reads TGTGCCAGCAGAGCAGGGGGAGAGGGCAATCAGCCCCAGCATTTT. This chain links TRBV28 with TRBJ1-5; TRBD1 matches at 7 bases. Germline V gene sequence: CDR1 MDHEN, CDR2 SYDVKM. The CDR3 totals 15 residues. V lost 6 bases to trimming and J lost 2 bases; unmatched junction nucleotides: 7.

V and J are TRBV7-9 and TRBJ2-7, with 9 bases identical to TRBD1. Germline lookup yields CDR1 SEHNR and CDR2 FQNEAQ (reference sequence). CDR3 length equals 13 residues. V trimming: 3 bases; J trimming: 9 bases; junction bases outside the gene matches: 6. Written as DNA, the CDR3 is TGTGCCAGCAGCTTTGGGACAGGGCTTGGGCAGTACTTC. The encoded protein is CASSFGTGLGQYF. The full variable domain, in which reference TRBV7-9 and TRBJ2-7 provide the parts outside the CDR3, is DTGVSQNPRHKITKRGQNVTFRCDPISEHNRLYWYRQTLGQGPEFLTYFQNEAQLEKSRLLSDRFSAERPKGSFSTLEIQRTEQGDSAMYLCASSFGTGLGQYFGPGTRLTVT.

The rearrangement uses TRBV6-4 and TRBJ2-7, with 12 positions matching TRBD1. Germline CDR1 reads MRHNA; CDR2 reads SNTAGT. This CDR3 contains 14 residues. Losses at the gene ends were 5 bases for V and 6 bases for J; bases not matched to a gene: 5. The CDR3 region is CASSPGQGAIEQYF. The CDR3 DNA is TGTGCCAGCAGTCCGGGACAGGGGGCGATCGAGCAGTACTTC.

This rearrangement joins TRBV9 to TRBJ2-2; TRBD2 agrees at 13 bases. V shed 0 bases, J shed 7 bases, and the junction held 9 bases outside the gene matches. The germline V gene encodes CDR1 SGDLS and CDR2 YYNGEE. The CDR3 contains 18 residues. The CDR3 DNA reads as TGTGCCAGCAGCGTAGGAGTAGGGACTAGCGGGACGGTCGGGGAGCTGTTTTTT. Translated: CASSVGVGTSGTVGELFF.